This entry concerns a single T cell receptor (beta chain). Some clones are missing from TCRdb's copy, which holds only in-frame ones; the method was immunoSEQ multiplex PCR. In the table there are roughly 700,000 clones, roughly 90% of which are singletons. This record comes from a study of shared T cell receptors in the human thymus. These data also formed part of another study, on human thymus T cells. From that study: The study used thymus tissue resected during corrective heart surgery. Within thymic and blood repertoires, V and J gene usage appeared to be biased.

This receptor was taken from a boy under two years old with a congenital heart defect. Specimen: thymocytes.

Here the CDR3 reads CASSSQGLADLPETQYF. CDR3 sequence (DNA): TGTGCCAGCAGCTCCCAGGGACTAGCGGACCTCCCCGAGACCCAGTACTTC. The chain combines TRBV7-8 with TRBJ2-5; 11 bases are shared with TRBD2. The CDR3 consists of 17 residues. V shed 4 bases and J 5 bases; nucleotides not matched to a gene: 12. CDR1 and CDR2 (germline): SGHVS, FQNEAQ.